This T cell receptor beta chain was recorded in a study of blood T cell repertoires in COVID-19 (dated by TCRdb to 2020 to 2021). Regarding the study in general: Collaborator samples came from the United States, Italy and Spain and covered acute and convalescent phases of COVID-19. The prospective study material was composed of cDNA or gDNA derived from T cells, B-cell-depleted T cells, or PBMCs. Subjects who had been exposed to COVID-19, were actively infected with it, or had recovered from it provided the deeply sampled blood TCRbeta repertoires that made up the dataset. The repertoires were made available in a free public database intended to serve as a resource for research on the immune response to SARS-CoV-2. Samples came from the ongoing ImmuneRACE study (first 160 participants) plus 1,254 subjects from 6 global collaborators. Nearly every sample came with metadata listing a de-identified subject ID, COVID-19 status, age in years and sex. Where available, HLA class I and class II types were obtained from metadata supplied by the sample provider rather than from assay-based typing.

A second Seattle source provided samples from volunteer blood donors who had recovered from COVID-19. Whole blood was collected in K2EDTA tubes by collaborating institutions according to the institutions' own protocols. For TCRbeta analysis, collaborators shipped samples in one of three forms: frozen whole blood, isolated PBMCs, or DNA extracted from either of those sample types. The germline V gene yields SQVTM for CDR1 and ANQGSEA for CDR2. V lost 6 bases and J lost 7 bases, and the count of bases not matched to a germline gene is 5. Taken from cysteine to phenylalanine, the CDR3 has 12 residues. The CDR3 DNA has 36 bases and is translated from base 1. The immunoSEQ Assay, a bias-controlled multiplex PCR, was used to amplify TCRbeta CDR3 regions from genomic DNA. In the paper's pipeline: Within the assay, amplification of reference gene primers was used to estimate how many nucleated cells each sample contained. Sequence reads were collapsed and filtered to measure the absolute abundance of every unique TCRbeta CDR3 rearrangement. For each sample, productive Simpson clonality was calculated as the square root of Simpson's diversity index over productive rearrangements. As stored in TCRdb, this immuneACCESS dataset retains in-frame rearrangements with V and J assigned. A fraction of the clones does not appear; measured against another copy, unresolved V genes explain less than half of the discrepancy, and the remainder lacks a known reason. Clone size and V and J calls were adopted from that table, with D and trimming inferred from the DNA. A total of about 170,000 clones appear in this sample, over 75% of them only once. 1% to 1.5% of the sample goes to the ten largest clones.

Broader findings and caveats from the paper: Clinical and demographic metadata were provided uncurated, with the amount varying by source and participant.

On this clone itself: The specificity of this receptor is unknown. Base qualities are not provided; no much larger clone lies one nucleotide away.

This clonotype was sampled from a man aged 55 to 69 who had recovered from COVID-19. The chain is encoded by TRBV29-1 joined to TRBJ2-2; the junction holds 7 bases that match TRBD2. The sequenced sample consisted of peripheral blood. The CDR3 corresponds to CSVRGVGGELFF. The DNA is TGCAGCGTCCGGGGGGTCGGCGGGGAGCTGTTTTTT.